A single sample gave rise to the 16 T cell receptor beta chains below, sequenced in a study of blood T cell repertoires in COVID-19. The assay was immunoSEQ multiplex PCR, and TCRdb's table has in-frame clones only and misses some. Of approximately 72,000 clones listed, approximately 85% are singletons. Material: peripheral blood. Source of these receptors: a man in his fifties or sixties with acute or convalescent COVID-19.

The chain uses TRBV25-1 and TRBJ2-3, with 11 bases fitting TRBD1. The CDR3 is made up of 15 amino acids. Trimming took 2 bases from V and 5 from J; bases not matched to a gene: 3. Germline V gene lookup returns CDR1 MGHDK and CDR2 SYGVNS. CDR3 DNA: TGTGCCAGCAGTGAAGGGACAGGGGGGGAAGATACGCAGTATTTT. This gives the protein CASSEGTGGEDTQYF.

The rearrangement joins TRBV30 to TRBJ2-3, with TRBD1 matching 9 bases. This CDR3 spans 16 amino acids. The germline V gene has CDR1 GTSNPN and CDR2 SVGIG (reference sequence). V was clipped by 0 bases and J by 5 bases; unmatched bases: 9. The CDR3 is CAWSVFPGQGRDTQYF. The CDR3 DNA follows: TGTGCCTGGAGTGTGTTTCCGGGACAGGGACGAGATACGCAGTATTTT.

This chain uses TRBV6-1 with TRBJ2-1; TRBD2 is a possible D gene (7 bases). V was shortened by 5 bases and J by 5 bases, with 16 bases between the two germline ends. The CDR3 covers 15 residues. The germline gives CDR1 MNHNS, CDR2 SASEGT. CDR3 residues: CASSQKGGPHNEQFF. CDR3 DNA: TGTGCCAGCAGTCAGAAGGGGGGGCCCCACAATGAGCAGTTCTTC.

The gene calls are TRBV10-1 and TRBJ2-7, with a tentative D call TRBD2 (6 bases). The CDR3 is 14 residues long. The V gene's germline CDR1 is WNHNN and CDR2 SYGVQD (reference sequence). The chain's CDR3 is CGKEWRVVAYEQYV. CDR3 nucleotides: TGCGGAAAAGAATGGAGGGTGGTTGCCTACGAGCAGTACGTC.

The chain has TRBV11-2 and TRBJ2-1; TRBD2 aligns across 9 bases. The CDR3 has 19 residues. V was clipped by 4 bases and J by 3 bases; unmatched bases: 16. From germline, CDR1 is SGHAT and CDR2 FQNNGV. CDR3 region: CASSSIRTSADGLYNEQFF. CDR3 in DNA: TGTGCCAGCAGCTCGATCCGGACTAGCGCAGATGGTCTCTACAATGAGCAGTTCTTC.

The chain couples TRBV29-1 to TRBJ2-3; tentative D call: TRBD2 (5 bases). CDR1 is SQVTM and CDR2 is ANQGSEA in the germline V gene. The CDR3 runs 15 residues. V was cut by 7 bases and J by 8 bases, with 25 bases left in between. The CDR3 here is CSARERTAVAGTQYF. CDR3 bases: TGCAGCGCCAGAGAGAGGACGGCGGTCGCGGGTACGCAGTATTTT.

For the CDR3, the DNA is TGTGCCAGCAGTAACACAGGGGGCGGGGGCACTGAAGCTTTCTTT. Translating gives CASSNTGGGGTEAFF. This chain connects TRBV2 to TRBJ1-1, with 9 bases fitting TRBD1. The CDR3 sequence is 15 residues long. CDR1 and CDR2 (germline): SNHLY, FYNNEI. V lost 5 bases and J lost 4; bases outside the gene matches: 8.

The rearrangement uses TRBV20-1 and TRBJ1-2; D is perhaps TRBD1 (5 bases). Germline V gene lookup returns CDR1 DFQATT and CDR2 SNEGSKA (reference sequence). The germline V and J ends were trimmed by 3 bases and 8 bases, with 16 bases remaining between them. This CDR3 contains 13 residues. The chain's CDR3 is CSASKGFDTGYTF. DNA for the CDR3: TGCAGTGCTAGTAAGGGGTTTGATACGGGCTACACCTTC.

This clone showed up just once. This chain joins TRBV2 and TRBJ2-7, with D possibly matching TRBD2 (5 bases). Between the trimmed V and J ends, which lost 0 bases and 2 bases, there was a span of 14 bases. The germline V gene encodes CDR1 SNHLY and CDR2 FYNNEI. This CDR3 spans 16 amino acids. CDR3 nucleotides: TGTGCCAGCAGTGAAGCTTATCCCGGGATTCCCTACGAGCAGTACTTC. Its protein product is CASSEAYPGIPYEQYF.

This chain connects TRBV9 to TRBJ2-1; 12 bases fit TRBD2. J was trimmed by 10 bases and V by 0 bases; bases with no gene match: 8. The CDR3 runs 16 residues. The germline CDR1 and CDR2 sequences are SGDLS and YYNGEE. CDR3 region: CASSVGLAGGIGEQFF. Here the CDR3 DNA reads TGTGCCAGCAGCGTAGGGCTAGCGGGGGGGATTGGAGAGCAGTTCTTC.

The CDR3 DNA sequence: TGTGCCACCTCGACAGGGGGTAGCCAGCCCCAGCATTTT. As protein: CATSTGGSQPQHF. The V call is TRBV2, the J call TRBJ1-5, with 9 bases aligning to TRBD1. Germline assignment: CDR1 SNHLY and CDR2 FYNNEI. The junction had 8 bases not matched to a gene; V was cut back by 10 bases and J by 7 bases. This CDR3 has 13 amino acids.

The rearrangement uses TRBV30 and TRBJ2-2; D uncertain. The CDR3 sequence is 13 residues long. Germline values: CDR1 GTSNPN, CDR2 SVGIG (reference sequence). The V end lost 3 bases, the J end lost 4 bases, and 9 bases lay between the germline ends. Written as DNA, the CDR3 is TGTGCCTGGAGCGCTACTTCCACCGGGGAGCTGTTTTTT. Translating it yields CAWSATSTGELFF.

This chain uses TRBV19 with TRBJ2-2, with 8 positions matching TRBD1. Germline CDR1 reads LNHDA; CDR2 reads SQIVND (reference sequence). The CDR3 sequence is 14 residues long. Trimming at V came to 9 bases and at J to 6 bases, leaving 9 bases not matched to a gene. The CDR3 DNA sequence: TGTGCCAGCAGAGGACAGGGTATTTCCGGGGAGCTGTTTTTT. Residues: CASRGQGISGELFF.

This clone was observed a single time. The chain employs TRBV6-5 and TRBJ1-1; 8 nucleotides agree with TRBD1. The V segment lost 4 bases and the J segment 1 base; nucleotides outside the gene matches: 5. CDR1 and CDR2 (germline): MNHEY, SVGAGI. The CDR3 runs to 15 residues. The CDR3 nucleotides are TGTGCCAGCAGTTCAGGGGGCGTGAAGAACACTGAAGCTTTCTTT. This codes for CASSSGGVKNTEAFF.

V usage is TRBV15 and J usage is TRBJ2-7, with a tentative D call TRBD2 (5 bases). The CDR3 has 14 residues. The V gene lost 6 bases and the J gene lost 1 base, with 13 bases spanning the gap. Germline values: CDR1 LNHNV, CDR2 YYDKDF (reference sequence). This CDR3 is CATRVSGDSYEQYF. In DNA, the CDR3 is TGTGCCACCAGAGTTTCCGGGGATTCCTACGAGCAGTACTTC.

The rearrangement links TRBV6-6 to TRBJ2-1; TRBD1 is a possible D gene (5 bases). CDR3 length: 12 residues. CDR1 is MNHNY and CDR2 is SVGAGI in the germline V gene (reference sequence). V was pared by 2 bases and J by 10 bases, with 9 bases between. CDR3 residues: CASSYQTEEQFF. The CDR3 DNA sequence: TGTGCCAGCAGTTACCAGACAGAAGAGCAGTTCTTC.